This TCR beta chain appears in the sequencing data of a study of control samples from healthy donors and cancer patients. The repertoire was sequenced with immunoSEQ multiplex PCR; TCRdb's copy has only in-frame clones and lacks some. The data show around 94,000 clones, roughly nine tenths seen once. With 1 base removed from V and 4 bases from J, the gap between germline ends came to 14 bases. The CDR3 is 15 amino acids. Germline CDR1 and CDR2: LGHNA and YNFKEQ. This TCR was sampled from a woman in her forties or fifties in good health. This chain connects TRBV4-2 to TRBJ2-7, with D perhaps matching TRBD2 (5 bases). The sequenced sample was blood. DNA of the CDR3: TGTGCCAGCAGCCAAGTTGCCGGGGTGGGGTACGAGCAGTACTTC. It is translated as CASSQVAGVGYEQYF.